This TCR beta chain emerged from a study of spatial heterogeneity in lung cancer. On the study more broadly: Alpha-chain detections were consistently fewer than beta-chain detections among the sequences. Study-level results: Ubiquitous expanded tumor TCRs were seen in blood more at resection than at follow-up.

Time point here: sample taken at primary tumor resection. TCRs were sequenced from unsorted whole RNA of tumor, nontumor lung or PBMC. A total of about 73 untreated early-stage non-small cell lung cancer patients served as donors. A distinct unique molecular identifier was carried by each TCR cDNA molecule. Each CDR3 protein is one row after TCRdb ran MiXCR on the 5' RACE reads. This table has around 63,000 distinct CDR3 sequences, around 8.2% appearing once. This CDR3 has 17 amino acids. The V segment lost 1 base and the J segment 4 bases; nucleotides outside the gene matches: 5. In this sample, this clonotype turned up a few times. Antigen specificity is unknown.

The clonotype was recovered from a female donor with early-stage non-small cell lung cancer. The rearrangement links TRBV12-3 or TRBV12-4 to TRBJ2-1; TRBD2 aligns across 12 bases. The specimen was PBMCs, collected at surgery. The CDR3: CASSLGGLAGLYNEQFF. As DNA, the CDR3 is TGTGCCAGCAGTTTAGGGGGACTAGCGGGCCTATACAATGAGCAGTTCTTC.